The 20 T cell receptor beta chains given below trace back to one sample, sequenced in a study of TIL therapy for anti-PD-1-resistant metastatic lung cancer (dated by TCRdb to the early 2020s). Using bias-controlled multiplex PCR with the immunoSEQ v3 hsTCRB kit, the TCR beta CDR3 regions were amplified from genomic DNA. This immuneACCESS table, as held by TCRdb, lists in-frame sequences with V and J called but not all clones. Of the missing ones, under half trace to an unresolved V gene in checked studies; the others have no known cause. For this sample there are 20,000 or so clones; roughly 80% appear just once. The ten largest clonotypes hold about 2.2% of the sample. According to the study, the label for this sample's time point signals: pre-treatment sample, taken before nivolumab and TIL therapy. This specimen consisted of blood, obtained at baseline. The receptors derive from a person between 25 and 79 years old with non-small cell lung cancer.

The chain joins TRBV29-1 to TRBJ2-2; D is ambiguous. Germline CDR1 and CDR2: SQVTM and ANQGSEA. Trimming shortened V by 6 bases and J by 6 bases, and 11 bases separated the two germline ends. CDR3 length equals 12 residues. CDR3 sequence reads: CSVRPSSGELFF. The CDR3 region has the DNA TGCAGCGTAAGACCCTCGTCCGGGGAGCTGTTTTTT.

This chain joins TRBV2 and TRBJ1-2; possible D gene TRBD1, 6 bases. CDR1 SNHLY and CDR2 FYNNEI come from the germline V gene. With 4 bases removed from V and 3 bases from J, the gap between germline ends came to 18 bases. The length of the CDR3 is 16 residues. The CDR3 spells CASSVVSGTNHYGYTF. CDR3 nucleotides: TGTGCCAGCAGTGTTGTGTCCGGGACAAACCACTATGGCTACACCTTC. The entire variable domain, with the rest obtained from reference TRBV2 and TRBJ1-2, is as follows: EPEVTQTPSHQVTQMGQEVILRCVPISNHLYFYWYRQILGQKVEFLVSFYNNEISEKSEIFDDQFSVERPDGSNFTLKIRSTKLEDSAMYFCASSVVSGTNHYGYTFGSGTRLTVV.

The chain employs TRBV11-3 and TRBJ2-5; D is unresolved. The CDR3 loop spans 13 amino acids. The germline gives CDR1 SGHNT, CDR2 YENEEA. The V end lost 3 bases, the J end lost 1 base, and 6 bases lay between the germline ends. In nucleotides, the CDR3 is TGTGCCAGCAGCTTGGGGTCCCAAGAGACCCAGTACTTC. It codes for CASSLGSQETQYF.

The chain carries TRBV5-6 and TRBJ2-1; D unclear. The germline V gene has CDR1 SGHDT and CDR2 YYEEEE. The V end lost 4 bases, the J end lost 6 bases, and 14 bases lay between the germline ends. This CDR3 has 14 amino acids. The CDR3 region is CASSTPVQINEQFF. The CDR3 region has the DNA TGTGCCAGCAGCACGCCCGTACAGATCAATGAGCAGTTCTTC.

CDR3 residues: CASSVGRDRSKSETQYF. For the CDR3, the DNA is TGTGCCAGCAGCGTAGGCCGGGACAGATCCAAGAGTGAGACCCAGTACTTC. The J gene is TRBJ2-5, the V gene TRBV9; 7 bases map to TRBD1. J lost 5 bases, V lost 0 bases, and 13 bases had no gene match. CDR3 length equals 17 residues. The germline CDR1 and CDR2 sequences are SGDLS and YYNGEE.

V and J are TRBV7-2 and TRBJ2-3; 7 bases map to TRBD2. The ends lost 4 bases at V and 15 bases at J; junction bases unmatched: 13. CDR3 length: 13 amino acids. Germline CDR1 reads SGHTA; CDR2 reads FQGNSA. CDR3 region: CASSSSGDYPRYF. In DNA form, the CDR3 reads TGTGCCAGCAGCTCCTCCGGGGACTACCCCCGCTATTTT.

This sequence joins TRBV6-4 and TRBJ1-5; no clear D. This CDR3 is built from 14 residues. The germline V gene has CDR1 MRHNA and CDR2 SNTAGT. The V end lost 2 bases, the J end lost 2 bases, and 7 bases lay between the germline ends. CDR3 DNA: TGTGCCAGCAGTGACAACCGCGGCAATCAGCCCCAGCATTTT. As protein: CASSDNRGNQPQHF.

The J gene is TRBJ2-1, the V gene TRBV9; 7 bases match TRBD1. V lost 4 bases to trimming and J lost 8 bases; unmatched junction nucleotides: 12. Germline CDR1 reads SGDLS; CDR2 reads YYNGEE. The CDR3 is made up of 15 amino acids. The CDR3 protein is CASSPIVGGRDEQFF. CDR3 nucleotide sequence: TGTGCCAGCAGCCCAATAGTAGGGGGCCGGGATGAGCAGTTCTTC.

The J gene is TRBJ2-7, the V gene TRBV7-8; unclear D gene. This CDR3 comprises 14 residues. V was clipped by 5 bases and J by 6 bases, with 17 bases between them. Germline V gene sequence: CDR1 SGHVS, CDR2 FQNEAQ. DNA for the CDR3: TGTGCCAGCAGCCCTCCCGGTCCGGGTGGCGAGCAGTACTTC. It codes for CASSPPGPGGEQYF.

DNA for the CDR3: TGTGCCAGCAGCTTAGATGCTGGTGTTTTCAATGAGCAGTTCTTC. It codes for CASSLDAGVFNEQFF. The V gene is TRBV11-3, the J gene TRBJ2-1; no clear D. Germline CDR1 and CDR2: SGHNT and YENEEA. V shed 0 bases and J shed 6 bases, with 12 bases lying between them. The CDR3 is made up of 15 amino acids.

This chain connects TRBV6-5 to TRBJ2-1; 7 bases agree with TRBD2. J lost 0 bases, V lost 6 bases, and 2 bases had no gene match. CDR1 and CDR2 (germline): MNHEY, SVGAGI. The CDR3 runs to 14 residues. The CDR3 region is CASSGRSSYNEQFF. DNA for the CDR3: TGTGCCAGCAGCGGGAGGAGCTCCTACAATGAGCAGTTCTTC.

The V call is TRBV6-5, the J call TRBJ2-3; possibly TRBD2 for D (5 bases). The CDR3 runs to 14 residues. Germline lookup yields CDR1 MNHEY and CDR2 SVGAGI. With 10 bases removed from V and 0 bases from J, the gap between germline ends came to 14 bases. CDR3 loop: CATWPGSSTDTQYF. CDR3 coding DNA: TGTGCCACCTGGCCGGGGTCTAGCACAGATACGCAGTATTTT.

The CDR3 protein is CASSSDMNTEAFF. Here the CDR3 DNA reads TGTGCCAGCAGCTCAGATATGAACACTGAAGCTTTCTTT. The chain employs TRBV11-1 and TRBJ1-1; D remains ambiguous. The length of the CDR3 is 13 residues. V shed 4 bases and J shed 0 bases, with 6 bases lying between them. Germline lookup yields CDR1 SGHAT and CDR2 FQDESV (reference sequence).

This clone was seen only once. J is TRBJ1-4 and V is TRBV19, with D maybe TRBD1 (6 bases). Trimming took 7 bases from V and 2 from J, leaving 14 bases between them. Germline V lookup: CDR1 LNHDA, CDR2 SQIVND (reference sequence). The CDR3 totals 15 residues. CDR3 protein: CASTGGLNTNEKLFF. DNA of the CDR3: TGTGCCAGTACCGGGGGCCTCAACACTAATGAAAAACTGTTTTTT.

The chain links TRBV18 to TRBJ2-1, with 12 bases identical to TRBD2. Germline CDR1 KGHSH, CDR2 LQKENI. CDR3 size: 15 residues. With 3 bases clipped from V and 6 bases from J, the junction kept 3 bases outside the gene matches. CDR3 protein: CASSPTSGSINEQFF. In DNA form, the CDR3 reads TGTGCCAGCTCACCGACTAGCGGGAGTATCAATGAGCAGTTCTTC.

This chain uses TRBV19 with TRBJ2-3; D is possibly TRBD1 (5 bases). The germline gives CDR1 LNHDA, CDR2 SQIVND (reference sequence). The CDR3 loop spans 14 amino acids. Trimming shortened V by 7 bases and J by 3 bases, and 14 bases separated the two germline ends. The CDR3 DNA reads as TGTGCCAGTAATCGCAGGGTCGGGACAGATACGCAGTATTTT. Encoded protein: CASNRRVGTDTQYF. Together with reference TRBV19 and TRBJ2-3, the CDR3 gives the full variable domain: DGGITQSPKYLFRKEGQNVTLSCEQNLNHDAMYWYRQDPGQGLRLIYYSQIVNDFQKGDIAEGYSVSREKKESFPLTVTSAQKNPTAFYLCASNRRVGTDTQYFGPGTRLTVL.

The chain carries TRBV7-3 and TRBJ2-3, with TRBD2 matching 12 bases. Germline assignment: CDR1 SGHTA and CDR2 FQGTGA. With 2 bases clipped from V and 3 bases from J, the junction kept 3 bases outside the gene matches. The CDR3 has 16 residues. The CDR3 region has the DNA TGTGCCAGCAGCTTACGGACTAGCGGGGTAACAGATACGCAGTATTTT. It codes for CASSLRTSGVTDTQYF.

V gene TRBV7-3 combines with J gene TRBJ2-1, with 12 bases fitting TRBD2. With 5 bases clipped from V and 9 bases from J, the junction kept 5 bases outside the gene matches. CDR3 length: 14 amino acids. Germline CDR1 reads SGHTA; CDR2 reads FQGTGA. This CDR3 is CASSRLAGDPEQFF. The CDR3 nucleotides read TGTGCCAGCAGCCGACTAGCGGGAGATCCTGAGCAGTTCTTC.

This chain links TRBV7-9 with TRBJ1-1; D may be TRBD1 (6 bases). Germline V gene sequence: CDR1 SEHNR, CDR2 FQNEAQ (reference sequence). This CDR3 contains 14 residues. Deletions cut 4 bases from V and 1 base from J, with 10 bases between. The CDR3 loop reads CASSSFRGNTEAFF. The CDR3 DNA follows: TGTGCCAGCAGCTCCTTCAGGGGGAACACTGAAGCTTTCTTT.

The chain combines TRBV10-3 with TRBJ2-1; 8 bases are shared with TRBD1. CDR1 and CDR2 (germline): ENHRY, SYGVKD. CDR3 size: 12 residues. J was trimmed by 9 bases and V by 8 bases; bases with no gene match: 6. In DNA, the CDR3 is TGTGCCATCGACAGGGGAGACGGTGAGCAGTTCTTC. This codes for CAIDRGDGEQFF.